This T cell receptor beta chain derives from a study of CD8 T cells in ankylosing spondylitis. Study results and caveats: Disease-linked clones reportedly showed significant enrichment in matched ankylosing spondylitis synovial fluid. Blood of patients with ankylosing spondylitis appeared to be characterized by a TCR beta motif of about eight highly homologous variants. Disease-linked clones displayed a CD8+ phenotype and appeared relatively rarely in peripheral blood.

This CDR3 is built from 12 residues. V was trimmed by 0 bases and J by 6 bases, leaving 8 bases between them. Germline V CDR1 and CDR2: DFQATT, SNEGSKA (reference sequence). With molecular barcodes, quantitative 5'-RACE was used to make the TCR beta libraries. TCRdb itself ran the 5' RACE reads through MiXCR, one entry per CDR3 protein. This repertoire shows about 540,000 distinct CDR3 sequences, 12% found once; its top ten account for 6.8%. This clonotype was counted between two and nine times. What it binds is unknown. The rearrangement joins TRBV20-1 to TRBJ1-1, with D possibly matching TRBD1 (5 bases). The origin of this receptor is a male donor with ankylosing spondylitis. Sequencing input: blood, either unsorted or a sorted T cell fraction (not recorded which). The DNA of the CDR3 is TGCAGTGCTAGAGAGGGGACGGCTGAAGCTTTCTTT. It yields the protein CSAREGTAEAFF.